A single sample is the source of the 11 T cell receptor beta chains below, sequenced in a study of PD-L1 blockade in urothelial cancer. Time point specified: pretreatment peripheral blood. Sequencing was performed with immunoSEQ multiplex PCR; in TCRdb, only in-frame clones are kept and a portion is missing. The table includes about 85,000 clones, about 84% detected once. Sequencing was performed on PBMCs, taken around atezolizumab (anti-PD-L1) treatment. The receptor source for this set is a man between 60 and 70 years old with urothelial cancer.

This rearrangement joins TRBV10-3 to TRBJ1-4; D not resolved. This CDR3 is built from 12 residues. V dropped 10 bases and J dropped 8 bases, with 14 bases sitting between them. Germline CDR1 and CDR2: ENHRY and SYGVKD. Here the CDR3 reads CATGVSPEKLFF. The CDR3 nucleotides are TGTGCCACCGGGGTTTCACCGGAAAAACTGTTTTTT.

This clone was seen just once. This chain joins TRBV9 and TRBJ2-3, with TRBD2 matching 9 bases. CDR1 SGDLS and CDR2 YYNGEE come from the germline V gene. Unmatched junction bases numbered 13, after V lost 2 bases and J lost 0 bases. The length of the CDR3 is 19 residues. CDR3 DNA sequence: TGTGCCAGCAGCGTGGGAATGCGGGAGGGTAGCCGGAGCACAGATACGCAGTATTTT. Translating gives CASSVGMREGSRSTDTQYF.

The rearrangement joins TRBV10-3 to TRBJ1-5; no clear D gene. This CDR3 region has 16 residues. V was pared by 0 bases and J by 2 bases, with 11 bases between. Germline loops: CDR1 ENHRY, CDR2 SYGVKD. In DNA, the CDR3 is TGTGCCATCAGTGAGTCTGCCGGGAGTGGCAATCAGCCCCAGCATTTT. This translates into CAISESAGSGNQPQHF.

The chain joins TRBV27 to TRBJ2-1; TRBD2 matches 9 bases. The CDR3 runs 14 residues. Germline CDR1 MNHEY, CDR2 SMNVEV (reference sequence). The junction had 6 bases not matched to a gene; V was cut back by 6 bases and J by 6 bases. Here the CDR3 reads CASRNSGGGNEQFF. In DNA form, the CDR3 reads TGTGCCAGCAGAAATAGCGGGGGAGGCAATGAGCAGTTCTTC.

V usage is TRBV5-5 and J usage is TRBJ1-4; no clear D. CDR3 length equals 17 residues. Per germline, CDR1 SGHKS and CDR2 YYEKEE (reference sequence). The germline V and J ends were trimmed by 0 bases and 3 bases, with 15 bases remaining between them. Written as DNA, the CDR3 is TGTGCCAGCAGCTTGGAAGGGTACGGGATCGCTAATGAAAAACTGTTTTTT. Amino acids: CASSLEGYGIANEKLFF.

The chain uses TRBV4-3 and TRBJ1-5; TRBD1 agrees at 8 bases. The germline V gene encodes CDR1 LGHNA and CDR2 YSLEER. This CDR3 contains 14 residues. J was trimmed by 7 bases and V by 4 bases; bases with no gene match: 6. CDR3 protein: CASSRDRMQQPQHF. DNA of the CDR3: TGCGCCAGCAGCCGGGACAGGATGCAGCAGCCCCAGCATTTT.

As concerns this clone: An end of the junction does not agree with germline; a read error may underlie this. The CDR3 DNA is TGTGCCAGCAGCGTAGAAGGAGTCTTC. The encoded protein is CASSVEGVF. The rearrangement joins TRBV9 to TRBJ2-1; D is ambiguous. The V gene's germline CDR1 is SGDLS and CDR2 YYNGEE. The CDR3 runs 9 residues.

The chain employs TRBV6-6 and TRBJ1-3, with TRBD1 identical over 9 bases. Germline loops: CDR1 MNHNY, CDR2 SVGAGI (reference sequence). This CDR3 has 15 residues. Unmatched junction bases numbered 5, after V lost 5 bases and J lost 3 bases. The CDR3 is CASSGQGPYGNTIYF. CDR3 coding DNA: TGTGCCAGCAGTGGACAGGGGCCTTATGGAAACACCATATATTTT.

V is TRBV6-5 and J is TRBJ1-1, with 7 bases aligning to TRBD1. The germline V gene has CDR1 MNHEY and CDR2 SVGAGI. The V gene end was trimmed by 8 bases and the J gene end by 0 bases; junction bases not matched to a gene: 9. This CDR3 region has 15 residues. This chain's CDR3 is CASAKGTAMNTEAFF. The CDR3 DNA follows: TGTGCCAGCGCTAAAGGGACAGCTATGAACACTGAAGCTTTCTTT.

The chain uses TRBV6-1 and TRBJ1-2; D gene unclear. This CDR3 contains 15 residues. V was clipped by 1 base and J by 4 bases, with 13 bases between them. Germline values: CDR1 MNHNS, CDR2 SASEGT. The CDR3 sequence is CASSEDNAATYGYTF. CDR3 DNA sequence: TGTGCCAGCAGTGAAGATAATGCGGCTACCTATGGCTACACCTTC.

This clone was seen once. This sequence joins TRBV9 and TRBJ2-1, with D perhaps matching TRBD2 (6 bases). Germline values: CDR1 SGDLS, CDR2 YYNGEE. This CDR3 is 14 amino acids long. V lost 6 bases and J 5 bases, leaving 15 bases between the germline ends. The CDR3 DNA reads TGTGCCAGCACCCCTGGGGACTTCGACAATGAGCAGTTCTTC. It translates to CASTPGDFDNEQFF. The variable domain in full, with the rest retrieved from reference TRBV9 and TRBJ2-1, is DSGVTQTPKHLITATGQRVTLRCSPRSGDLSVYWYQQSLDQGLQFLIQYYNGEERAKGNILERFSAQQFPDLHSELNLSSLELGDSALYFCASTPGDFDNEQFFGPGTRLTVL.